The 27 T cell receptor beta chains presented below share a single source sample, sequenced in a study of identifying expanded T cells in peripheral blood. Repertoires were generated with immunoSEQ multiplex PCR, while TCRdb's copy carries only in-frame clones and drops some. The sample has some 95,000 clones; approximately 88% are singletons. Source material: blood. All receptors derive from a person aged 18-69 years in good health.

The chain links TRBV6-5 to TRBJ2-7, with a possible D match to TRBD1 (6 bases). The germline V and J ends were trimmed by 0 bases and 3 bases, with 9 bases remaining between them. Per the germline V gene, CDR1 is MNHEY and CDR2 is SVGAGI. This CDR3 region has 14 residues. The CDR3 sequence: CASSYSAGDYEQYF. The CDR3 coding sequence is TGTGCCAGCAGTTACTCGGCAGGGGACTACGAGCAGTACTTC.

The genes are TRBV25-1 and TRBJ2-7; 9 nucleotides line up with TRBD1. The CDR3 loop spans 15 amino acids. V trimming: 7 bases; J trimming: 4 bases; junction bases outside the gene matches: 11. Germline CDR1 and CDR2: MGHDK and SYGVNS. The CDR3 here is CASNLTGGSRYEQYF. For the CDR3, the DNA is TGTGCCAGCAATCTTACAGGGGGCTCTAGGTACGAGCAGTACTTC.

Here the CDR3 DNA reads TGTGCCAGCAGCCGGGGCCGGGGTTTCTACAATGAGCAGTTCTTC. Translating gives CASSRGRGFYNEQFF. The V gene is TRBV7-9, the J gene TRBJ2-1, with D tentatively TRBD1 or TRBD2 (5 bases each). Germline CDR1 reads SEHNR; CDR2 reads FQNEAQ (reference sequence). The CDR3 sequence is 15 residues long. Trimming left V 5 bases short and J 3 bases short, with 14 bases between.

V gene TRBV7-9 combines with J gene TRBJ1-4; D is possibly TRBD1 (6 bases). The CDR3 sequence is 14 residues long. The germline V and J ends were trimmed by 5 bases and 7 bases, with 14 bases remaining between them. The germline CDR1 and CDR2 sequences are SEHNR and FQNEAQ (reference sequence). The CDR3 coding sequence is TGTGCCAGCAGCGCCCGGGGGCGGGGTGAAAAACTGTTTTTT. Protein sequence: CASSARGRGEKLFF. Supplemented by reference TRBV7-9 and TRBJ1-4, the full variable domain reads DTGVSQNPRHKITKRGQNVTFRCDPISEHNRLYWYRQTLGQGPEFLTYFQNEAQLEKSRLLSDRFSAERPKGSFSTLEIQRTEQGDSAMYLCASSARGRGEKLFFGSGTQLSVL.

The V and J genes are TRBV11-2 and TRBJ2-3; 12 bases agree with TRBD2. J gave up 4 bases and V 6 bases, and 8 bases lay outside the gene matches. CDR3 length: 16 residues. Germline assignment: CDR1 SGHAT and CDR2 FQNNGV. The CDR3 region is CASRRPGLAGSDTQYF. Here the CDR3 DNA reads TGTGCCAGCAGAAGACCGGGACTAGCGGGTTCAGATACGCAGTATTTT. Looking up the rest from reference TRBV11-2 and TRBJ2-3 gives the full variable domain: EAGVAQSPRYKIIEKRQSVAFWCNPISGHATLYWYQQILGQGPKLLIQFQNNGVVDDSQLPKDRFSAERLKGVDSTLKIQPAKLEDSAVYLCASRRPGLAGSDTQYFGPGTRLTVL.

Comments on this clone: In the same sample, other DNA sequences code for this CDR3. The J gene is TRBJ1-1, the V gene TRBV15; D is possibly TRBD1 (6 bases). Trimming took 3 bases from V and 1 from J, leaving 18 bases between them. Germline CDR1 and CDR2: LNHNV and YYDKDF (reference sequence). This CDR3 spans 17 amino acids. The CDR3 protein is CATSRGGRGDWNTEAFF. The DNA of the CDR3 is TGTGCCACCAGCAGGGGGGGGCGAGGGGATTGGAACACTGAAGCTTTCTTT.

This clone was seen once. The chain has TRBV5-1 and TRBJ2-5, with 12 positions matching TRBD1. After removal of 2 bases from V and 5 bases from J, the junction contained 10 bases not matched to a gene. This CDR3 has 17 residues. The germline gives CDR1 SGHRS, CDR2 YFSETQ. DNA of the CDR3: TGCGCCAGCAGCTTTGGGACAGGGGGCCGCCTTGGCGAGACCCAGTACTTC. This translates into CASSFGTGGRLGETQYF.

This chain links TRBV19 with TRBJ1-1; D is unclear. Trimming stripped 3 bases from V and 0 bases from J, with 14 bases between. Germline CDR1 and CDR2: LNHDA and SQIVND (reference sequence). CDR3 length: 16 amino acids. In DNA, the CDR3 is TGTGCCAGTAGTATTGATCCGGGATACATGAACACTGAAGCTTTCTTT. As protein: CASSIDPGYMNTEAFF.

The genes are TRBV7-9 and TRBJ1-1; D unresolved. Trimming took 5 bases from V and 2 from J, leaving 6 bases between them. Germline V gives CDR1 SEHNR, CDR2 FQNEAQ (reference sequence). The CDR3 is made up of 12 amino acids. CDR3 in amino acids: CASSPVNTEAFF. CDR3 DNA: TGTGCCAGCAGCCCAGTTAACACTGAAGCTTTCTTT.

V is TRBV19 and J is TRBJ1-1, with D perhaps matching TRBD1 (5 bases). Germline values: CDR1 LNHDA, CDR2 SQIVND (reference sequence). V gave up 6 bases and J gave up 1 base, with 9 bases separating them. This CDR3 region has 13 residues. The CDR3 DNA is TGTGCCAGTAGGGGGACGAGGAACACTGAAGCTTTCTTT. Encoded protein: CASRGTRNTEAFF.

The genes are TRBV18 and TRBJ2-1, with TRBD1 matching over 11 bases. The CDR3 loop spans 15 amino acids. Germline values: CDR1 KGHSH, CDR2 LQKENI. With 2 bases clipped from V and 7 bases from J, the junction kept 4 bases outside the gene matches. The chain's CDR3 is CASSPGGQGGNEQFF. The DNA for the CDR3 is TGTGCCAGCTCACCAGGGGGACAGGGGGGAAATGAGCAGTTCTTC.

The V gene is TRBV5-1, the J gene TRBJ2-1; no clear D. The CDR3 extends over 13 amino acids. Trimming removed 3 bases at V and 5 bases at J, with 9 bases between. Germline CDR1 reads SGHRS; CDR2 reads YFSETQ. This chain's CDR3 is CASSSRIDNEQFF. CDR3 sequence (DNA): TGCGCCAGCAGCTCGCGAATAGACAATGAGCAGTTCTTC.

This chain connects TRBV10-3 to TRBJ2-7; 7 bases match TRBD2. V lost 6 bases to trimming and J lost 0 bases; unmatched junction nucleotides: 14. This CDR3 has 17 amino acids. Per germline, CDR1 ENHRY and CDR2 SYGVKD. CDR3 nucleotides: TGTGCCATCAGCATTCAGACGGGCCAGCGGGGCTCCTACGAGCAGTACTTC. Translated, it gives CAISIQTGQRGSYEQYF.

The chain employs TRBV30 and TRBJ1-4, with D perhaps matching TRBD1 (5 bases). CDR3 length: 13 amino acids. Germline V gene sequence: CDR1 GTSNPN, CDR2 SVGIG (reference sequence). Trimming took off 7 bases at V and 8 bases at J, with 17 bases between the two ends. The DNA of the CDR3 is TGTGCCTCCACCCCGGGACCTAGGGAAAAACTGTTTTTT. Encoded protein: CASTPGPREKLFF.

The CDR3 region has the DNA TGTGCCAGCACCGCTCTTTGGACAGGTACGAGTGGCTACACCTTC. This sequence encodes CASTALWTGTSGYTF. This sequence joins TRBV2 and TRBJ1-2; TRBD1 agrees at 7 bases. This CDR3 has 15 amino acids. The ends lost 7 bases at V and 7 bases at J; junction bases unmatched: 15. Germline V gene sequence: CDR1 SNHLY, CDR2 FYNNEI.

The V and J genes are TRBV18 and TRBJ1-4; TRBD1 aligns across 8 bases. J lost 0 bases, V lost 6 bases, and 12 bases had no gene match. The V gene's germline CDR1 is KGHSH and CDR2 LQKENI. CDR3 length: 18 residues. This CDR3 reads CASSGRDRSPATNEKLFF. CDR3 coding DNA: TGTGCCAGCTCCGGACGGGACAGGAGTCCTGCAACTAATGAAAAACTGTTTTTT.

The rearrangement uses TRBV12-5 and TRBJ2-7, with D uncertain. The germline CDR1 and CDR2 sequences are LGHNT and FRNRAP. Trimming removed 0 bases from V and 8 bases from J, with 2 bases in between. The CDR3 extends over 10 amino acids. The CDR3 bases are TGTGCTAGTGGTTTGGTTCAGCAGTACTTC. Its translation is CASGLVQQYF.

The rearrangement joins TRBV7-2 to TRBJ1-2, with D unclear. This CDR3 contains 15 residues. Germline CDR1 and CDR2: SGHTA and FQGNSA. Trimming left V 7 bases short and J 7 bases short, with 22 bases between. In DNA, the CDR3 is TGTGCCAGCACCCCGGACTTTCAAATTACTGGTGGCTACACCTTC. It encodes CASTPDFQITGGYTF.

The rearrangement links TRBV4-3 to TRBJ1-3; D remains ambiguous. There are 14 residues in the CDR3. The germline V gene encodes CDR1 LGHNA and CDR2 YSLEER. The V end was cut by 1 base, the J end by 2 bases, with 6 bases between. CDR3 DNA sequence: TGCGCCAGCAGCCAAGGTACAGCTGGAAACACCATATATTTT. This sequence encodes CASSQGTAGNTIYF.

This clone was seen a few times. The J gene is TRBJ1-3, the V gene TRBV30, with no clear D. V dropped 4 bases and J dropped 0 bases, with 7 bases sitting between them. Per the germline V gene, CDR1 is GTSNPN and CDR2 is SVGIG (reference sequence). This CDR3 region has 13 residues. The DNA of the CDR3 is TGTGCCTGGATGTTAGTCTCTGGAAACACCATATATTTT. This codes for CAWMLVSGNTIYF. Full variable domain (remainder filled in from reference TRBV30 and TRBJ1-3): SQTIHQWPATLVQPVGSPLSLECTVEGTSNPNLYWYRQAAGRGLQLLFYSVGIGQISSEVPQNLSASRPQDRQFILSSKKLLLSDSGFYLCAWMLVSGNTIYFGEGSWLTVV.

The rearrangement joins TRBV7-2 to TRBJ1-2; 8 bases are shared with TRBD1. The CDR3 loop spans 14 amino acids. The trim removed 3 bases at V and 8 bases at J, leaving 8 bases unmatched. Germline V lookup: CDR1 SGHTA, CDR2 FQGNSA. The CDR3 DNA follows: TGTGCCAGCAGCTTGGACAGGGAAGGGGGCGGCTACACCTTC. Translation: CASSLDREGGGYTF.

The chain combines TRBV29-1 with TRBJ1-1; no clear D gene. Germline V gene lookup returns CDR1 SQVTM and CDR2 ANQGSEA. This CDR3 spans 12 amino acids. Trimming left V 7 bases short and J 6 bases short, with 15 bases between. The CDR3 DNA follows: TGCAGCGCACTTAGGGAATCGGCTGAAGCTTTCTTT. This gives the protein CSALRESAEAFF.

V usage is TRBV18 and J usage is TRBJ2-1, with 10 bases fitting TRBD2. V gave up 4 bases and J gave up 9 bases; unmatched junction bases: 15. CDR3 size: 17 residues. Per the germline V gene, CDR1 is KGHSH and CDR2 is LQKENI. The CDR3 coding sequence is TGTGCCAGCTCACTCTCGTCCCCTAGCGGGAGAGGGGTTGAGCAGTTCTTC. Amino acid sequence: CASSLSSPSGRGVEQFF.

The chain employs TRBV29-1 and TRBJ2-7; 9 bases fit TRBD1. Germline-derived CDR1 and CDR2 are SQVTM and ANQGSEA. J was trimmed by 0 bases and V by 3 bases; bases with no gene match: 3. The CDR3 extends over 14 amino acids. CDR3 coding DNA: TGCAGCGTTGACAAGACAGGGGGCTCCTACGAGCAGTACTTC. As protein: CSVDKTGGSYEQYF.

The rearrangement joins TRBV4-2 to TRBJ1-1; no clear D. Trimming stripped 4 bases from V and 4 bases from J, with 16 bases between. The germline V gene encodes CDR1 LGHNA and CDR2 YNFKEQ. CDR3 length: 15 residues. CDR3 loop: CASSPDFVKSTEAFF. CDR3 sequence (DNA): TGTGCCAGCAGCCCAGATTTCGTCAAGTCCACTGAAGCTTTCTTT.

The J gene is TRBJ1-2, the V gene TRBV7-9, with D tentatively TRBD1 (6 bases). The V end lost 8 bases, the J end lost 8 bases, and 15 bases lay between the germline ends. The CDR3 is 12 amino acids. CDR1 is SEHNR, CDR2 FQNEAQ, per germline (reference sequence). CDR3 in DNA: TGTGCCAGCGGGGAGGGGGGCGAGGGCTACACCTTC. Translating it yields CASGEGGEGYTF.

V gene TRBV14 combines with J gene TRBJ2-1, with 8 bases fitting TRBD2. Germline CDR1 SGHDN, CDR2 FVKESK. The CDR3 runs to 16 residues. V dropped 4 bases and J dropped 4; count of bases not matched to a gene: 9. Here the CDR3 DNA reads TGTGCCAGCAGCCTCGGCGGGGGGCCCCATTACAATGAGCAGTTCTTC. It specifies CASSLGGGPHYNEQFF.